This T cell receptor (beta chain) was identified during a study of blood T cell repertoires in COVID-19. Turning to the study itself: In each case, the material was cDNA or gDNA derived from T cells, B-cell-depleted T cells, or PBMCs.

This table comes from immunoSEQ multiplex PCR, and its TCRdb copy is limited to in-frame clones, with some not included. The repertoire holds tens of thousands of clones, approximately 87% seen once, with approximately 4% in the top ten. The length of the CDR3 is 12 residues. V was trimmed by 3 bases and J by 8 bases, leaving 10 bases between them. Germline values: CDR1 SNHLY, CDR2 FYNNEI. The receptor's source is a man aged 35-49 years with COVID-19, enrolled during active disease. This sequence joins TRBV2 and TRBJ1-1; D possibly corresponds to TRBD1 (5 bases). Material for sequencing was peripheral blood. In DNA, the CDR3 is TGTGCCAGCAGTGACCCATCAGGGGAAGCTTTCTTT. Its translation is CASSDPSGEAFF.